This T cell receptor beta chain was found in a study of cytomegalovirus exposure and HLA in healthy donors. V trimming: 6 bases; J trimming: 2 bases; junction bases outside the gene matches: 4. The CDR3 spans 15 residues. The germline gives CDR1 MNHEY, CDR2 SVGAGI. The PCR was carried out with 60 Vbeta primers and 13 Jbeta primers. This table comes from immunoSEQ multiplex PCR, and its TCRdb copy is limited to in-frame clones, with some not included. This table has under 200,000 clones, 75% to 90% appearing once. The receptor was derived from a male donor in good health and CMV-seronegative. The rearrangement uses TRBV6-5 and TRBJ2-7; 13 bases map to TRBD2. Material: PBMCs. CDR3 sequence reads: CASSLGLAGAYEQYF. The CDR3 region has the DNA TGTGCCAGCAGCTTAGGACTAGCGGGGGCCTACGAGCAGTACTTC.